This entry lists 20 T cell receptor beta chains sequenced from one sample in a study of cytomegalovirus exposure and HLA in healthy donors (TCRdb year 2017). The library was produced with the immunoSEQ multiplex PCR assay. For the multiplex PCR, a mixture combining 60 forward primers for TCR Vbeta segments and 13 reverse primers for TCR Jbeta segments was used. The table was pulled from immuneACCESS by TCRdb, which kept in-frame rearrangements only. Such tables lose some clones; where checked, under half of the loss comes from unresolved V genes, and the rest has no known cause. The data table for this sample lists 30,000 to 35,000 clones. The top ten clonotypes cover under 4.5% of the sample. The sequenced sample consisted of PBMCs. These receptors all come from a man aged 35 to 55 in good health and CMV-seronegative.

The CDR3 DNA reads as TGTGCCAGCAGTGACGGGACAGGAACCTATGGCTACACCTTC. It codes for CASSDGTGTYGYTF. The rearrangement links TRBV6-4 to TRBJ1-2; 8 bases line up with TRBD1. CDR1 is MRHNA, CDR2 SNTAGT, per germline. J gave up 4 bases and V 2 bases, and 3 bases lay outside the gene matches. This CDR3 is built from 14 residues.

Details on this clone: At one of its ends the junction is not consistent with the germline gene, which may arise from a read error. The genes are TRBV28 and TRBJ2-3; no clear D gene. CDR1 MDHEN and CDR2 SYDVKM come from the germline V gene. The CDR3 extends over 12 amino acids. CDR3 nucleotides: TGTGCCAGCAGTTTGGAGCTGGAACACGTGCATTTT. It is translated as CASSLELEHVHF.

The V call is TRBV5-6, the J call TRBJ2-7; weak D call: TRBD1 (6 bases). Trimming removed 1 base at V and 7 bases at J, with 12 bases between. Germline V gene data show CDR1 as SGHDT and CDR2 as YYEEEE. The CDR3 is 13 amino acids. The CDR3: CASSLKGEREQYF. DNA for the CDR3: TGTGCCAGCAGCTTGAAGGGGGAGAGGGAGCAGTACTTC. The complete variable domain, with remaining parts taken from reference TRBV5-6 and TRBJ2-7, reads DAGVTQSPTHLIKTRGQQVTLRCSPKSGHDTVSWYQQALGQGPQFIFQYYEEEERQRGNFPDRFSGHQFPNYSSELNVNALLLGDSALYLCASSLKGEREQYFGPGTRLTVT.

This sequence joins TRBV19 and TRBJ1-2; 7 nucleotides match TRBD1. Germline loops: CDR1 LNHDA, CDR2 SQIVND (reference sequence). The CDR3 runs to 14 residues. Trimming cost V 4 bases and J 1 base; bases outside gene matches: 3. The CDR3 DNA reads as TGTGCCAGTAGTACCCGGGACAGTAACTATGGCTACACCTTC. It specifies CASSTRDSNYGYTF.

The genes are TRBV5-1 and TRBJ1-1; 10 bases line up with TRBD1. The CDR3 has 16 residues. CDR1 and CDR2 from the germline V gene are SGHRS and YFSETQ. V was pared by 4 bases and J by 3 bases, with 9 bases of the junction left unmatched. The CDR3 is CASSPGQGSLDTEAFF. As DNA, the CDR3 is TGCGCCAGCAGCCCGGGACAGGGGAGCCTTGACACTGAAGCTTTCTTT.

The genes are TRBV19 and TRBJ2-1; 10 bases line up with TRBD2. Germline loops: CDR1 LNHDA, CDR2 SQIVND (reference sequence). The CDR3 runs 16 residues. The trim removed 6 bases at V and 5 bases at J, leaving 10 bases unmatched. The CDR3 protein is CASRGSGTSEDNEQFF. CDR3 DNA: TGTGCCAGTAGGGGATCCGGGACTAGCGAGGACAATGAGCAGTTCTTC.

This chain links TRBV6-5 with TRBJ1-2; unclear D gene. This CDR3 has 16 amino acids. Germline CDR1 and CDR2: MNHEY and SVGAGI. V dropped 0 bases and J dropped 0 bases, with 11 bases sitting between them. The CDR3 nucleotides read TGTGCCAGCAGTTACTCGATCTGGCAACCTAACTATGGCTACACCTTC. It encodes CASSYSIWQPNYGYTF.

For the CDR3, the DNA is TGTGCCAGCAGCCCGTCGACAGGGCCATACTATGGCTACACCTTC. It encodes CASSPSTGPYYGYTF. This sequence joins TRBV7-3 and TRBJ1-2; 7 bases align to TRBD1. Germline V gives CDR1 SGHTA, CDR2 FQGTGA. The CDR3 consists of 15 residues. J gave up 3 bases and V 5 bases, and 9 bases lay outside the gene matches.

This sequence joins TRBV6-5 and TRBJ2-7; D not resolved. The CDR3 has 13 residues. V dropped 6 bases and J dropped 7 bases, with 16 bases sitting between them. CDR1 and CDR2 from the germline V gene are MNHEY and SVGAGI. The CDR3 sequence: CASSSFLGAEQYF. CDR3 coding DNA: TGTGCCAGCAGCTCATTTTTAGGAGCTGAGCAGTACTTC.

This chain connects TRBV7-8 to TRBJ1-1, with a possible D match to TRBD1 (6 bases). The CDR3 totals 15 residues. V lost 5 bases and J lost 0, with 13 bases in between. The germline CDR1 and CDR2 sequences are SGHVS and FQNEAQ. The CDR3, as DNA: TGTGCCAGCAGCCCCAGACAGGCGGTGAACACTGAAGCTTTCTTT. Translation: CASSPRQAVNTEAFF.

The chain combines TRBV28 with TRBJ1-1; TRBD1 is a possible D gene (5 bases). Trimming took off 5 bases at V and 2 bases at J, with 12 bases between the two ends. The CDR3 has 14 residues. Germline CDR1 is MDHEN and CDR2 is SYDVKM. The CDR3 nucleotides read TGTGCCAGCAGTGTATCAGGGACTAACACTGAAGCTTTCTTT. Translating it yields CASSVSGTNTEAFF.

V gene TRBV6-5 combines with J gene TRBJ2-1, with 11 bases matching TRBD2. With 6 bases clipped from V and 2 bases from J, the junction kept 3 bases outside the gene matches. CDR3 length: 15 amino acids. Per germline, CDR1 MNHEY and CDR2 SVGAGI. CDR3 nucleotide sequence: TGTGCCAGCAGGTTGACTAGCGGGGCCTACAATGAGCAGTTCTTC. It codes for CASRLTSGAYNEQFF.

J is TRBJ1-4 and V is TRBV4-3; the match to TRBD1 covers 9 bases. The V segment lost 1 base and the J segment 11 bases; nucleotides outside the gene matches: 8. The CDR3 has 15 residues. Germline lookup yields CDR1 LGHNA and CDR2 YSLEER. Written as DNA, the CDR3 is TGCGCCAGCAGCCAAGGGGGGACAGGGTTCGAGAAACTGTTTTTT. Amino acids: CASSQGGTGFEKLFF.

V usage is TRBV19 and J usage is TRBJ1-5; the match to TRBD1 covers 9 bases. J lost 7 bases, V lost 1 base, and 5 bases had no gene match. There are 15 residues in the CDR3. Germline values: CDR1 LNHDA, CDR2 SQIVND (reference sequence). The DNA of the CDR3 is TGTGCCAGTAGTATAGGACAGGGGGGAGGACAGCCCCAGCATTTT. Translation: CASSIGQGGGQPQHF. The whole variable domain, filled in from reference TRBV19 and TRBJ1-5, reads DGGITQSPKYLFRKEGQNVTLSCEQNLNHDAMYWYRQDPGQGLRLIYYSQIVNDFQKGDIAEGYSVSREKKESFPLTVTSAQKNPTAFYLCASSIGQGGGQPQHFGDGTRLSIL.

The rearrangement joins TRBV7-9 to TRBJ2-5; no clear D gene. Per germline, CDR1 SEHNR and CDR2 FQNEAQ (reference sequence). The CDR3 length is 12 residues. Trimming cost V 5 bases and J 5 bases, with 9 bases left between them. CDR3 region: CASSPHGETQYF. CDR3 sequence (DNA): TGTGCCAGCAGCCCCCATGGCGAGACCCAGTACTTC.

The chain has TRBV25-1 and TRBJ2-1, with 10 nucleotides matching TRBD2. This CDR3 region has 14 residues. CDR1 is MGHDK and CDR2 is SYGVNS in the germline V gene. J was trimmed by 5 bases and V by 8 bases; bases with no gene match: 6. Here the CDR3 reads CASSGTSVNNEQFF. CDR3 nucleotides: TGTGCCAGCTCCGGGACTAGCGTTAACAATGAGCAGTTCTTC.

Concerning this clone itself: At one end, the junction sequence differs from germline, possibly due to a read error. The rearrangement links TRBV6-6 to TRBJ1-1; D may be TRBD1 (5 bases). The germline V gene encodes CDR1 MNHNY and CDR2 SVGAGI (reference sequence). The length of the CDR3 is 15 residues. CDR3 sequence reads: CASSTLGGVDTEDFF. The CDR3 bases are TGTGCCAGCAGCACCCTCGGAGGGGTCGACACTGAAGATTTCTTT.

The V call is TRBV28, the J call TRBJ1-5; D is perhaps TRBD1 (5 bases). Germline V gene data show CDR1 as MDHEN and CDR2 as SYDVKM. Trimming left V 2 bases short and J 0 bases short, with 14 bases between. The CDR3 contains 17 residues. DNA of the CDR3: TGTGCCAGCAGTTTAGCCAGGGTTCTTTATAGCAATCAGCCCCAGCATTTT. Its protein is CASSLARVLYSNQPQHF.

This chain uses TRBV7-9 with TRBJ1-1; D ambiguous. CDR3 length: 13 amino acids. Trimming pared 5 bases from V and 0 bases from J, leaving 7 bases between. CDR1 SEHNR and CDR2 FQNEAQ come from the germline V gene (reference sequence). The CDR3 coding sequence is TGTGCCAGCAGCCCCGACTTGAACACTGAAGCTTTCTTT. This encodes CASSPDLNTEAFF.

J is TRBJ2-7 and V is TRBV7-8, with 7 bases identical to TRBD2. From germline, CDR1 is SGHVS and CDR2 FQNEAQ. The CDR3 is made up of 16 amino acids. J gave up 0 bases and V 1 base, and 6 bases lay outside the gene matches. The CDR3 DNA sequence: TGTGCCAGCAGCTTAGAAGGTCTAGCGGACTCCTACGAGCAGTACTTC. Translated, it gives CASSLEGLADSYEQYF.